One T cell receptor (beta chain) is described in this entry. V was pared by 0 bases and J by 4 bases, with 10 bases between. Germline V gene sequence: CDR1 LGHNA, CDR2 YNFKEQ. The CDR3 is 15 amino acids. The data belong to a study of T cells in Graves' hyperthyroidism and ophthalmopathy. If no ophthalmopathy progression occurred within 18 months, Graves' hyperthyroidism was stable. Amplification yielded TCR beta CDR3 regions, with RNA transcripts as the source. The HTBI primer set was used in a first-round RT-PCR of the TCR CDR3. Via MiXCR, TCRdb re-called the multiplex PCR reads, giving one row per CDR3 protein. Of 700,000 or so distinct CDR3 sequences in the sample, roughly 15% were seen once.

This chain connects TRBV4-2 to TRBJ2-1, with a possible D match to TRBD1 (5 bases). Input material: blood. The receptor comes from a young man with Graves' hyperthyroidism. DNA for the CDR3: TGTGCCAGCAGCCAAGAATGGGCAGGGTACAATGAGCAGTTCTTC. Protein sequence: CASSQEWAGYNEQFF.